This TCR beta chain appears in the sequencing data of a study of cytomegalovirus exposure and HLA in healthy donors. Whole-study findings and limits: Within a later analysis, the majority of CMV-associated TCR beta chains appeared HLA-restricted. In an earlier analysis, productive rearrangement rates for most beta V segments clustered near 87% or 30%. Presence/absence analyses rested on an assumption that sequencing depth was roughly uniform across donors.

The CDR3 runs to 14 residues. Germline lookup yields CDR1 SGHDT and CDR2 YYEEEE. V shed 5 bases and J shed 0 bases, with 9 bases lying between them. This clone was counted between two and nine times. Its antigen is as yet unknown. The primer mix had 60 Vbeta and 13 Jbeta primers. Original methodology: The count from a later analysis was some 80 million unique TCR beta chains, about 10 million of them shared. TCRdb's copy holds only in-frame clones and misses some; the assay was immunoSEQ multiplex PCR. V, J and clone size are those of that table, while D and trimming were read from the DNA. The table shows fewer than 250,000 clones, with roughly four fifths occurring only once.

The sequence derives from a woman in her 30s in good health and CMV-seropositive. This rearrangement joins TRBV5-6 to TRBJ2-4, with D unresolved. The sequencing sample was made of PBMCs. The CDR3 loop reads CASSPPGAKNIQYF. CDR3 coding DNA: TGTGCCAGCAGTCCGCCGGGAGCCAAAAACATTCAGTACTTC.